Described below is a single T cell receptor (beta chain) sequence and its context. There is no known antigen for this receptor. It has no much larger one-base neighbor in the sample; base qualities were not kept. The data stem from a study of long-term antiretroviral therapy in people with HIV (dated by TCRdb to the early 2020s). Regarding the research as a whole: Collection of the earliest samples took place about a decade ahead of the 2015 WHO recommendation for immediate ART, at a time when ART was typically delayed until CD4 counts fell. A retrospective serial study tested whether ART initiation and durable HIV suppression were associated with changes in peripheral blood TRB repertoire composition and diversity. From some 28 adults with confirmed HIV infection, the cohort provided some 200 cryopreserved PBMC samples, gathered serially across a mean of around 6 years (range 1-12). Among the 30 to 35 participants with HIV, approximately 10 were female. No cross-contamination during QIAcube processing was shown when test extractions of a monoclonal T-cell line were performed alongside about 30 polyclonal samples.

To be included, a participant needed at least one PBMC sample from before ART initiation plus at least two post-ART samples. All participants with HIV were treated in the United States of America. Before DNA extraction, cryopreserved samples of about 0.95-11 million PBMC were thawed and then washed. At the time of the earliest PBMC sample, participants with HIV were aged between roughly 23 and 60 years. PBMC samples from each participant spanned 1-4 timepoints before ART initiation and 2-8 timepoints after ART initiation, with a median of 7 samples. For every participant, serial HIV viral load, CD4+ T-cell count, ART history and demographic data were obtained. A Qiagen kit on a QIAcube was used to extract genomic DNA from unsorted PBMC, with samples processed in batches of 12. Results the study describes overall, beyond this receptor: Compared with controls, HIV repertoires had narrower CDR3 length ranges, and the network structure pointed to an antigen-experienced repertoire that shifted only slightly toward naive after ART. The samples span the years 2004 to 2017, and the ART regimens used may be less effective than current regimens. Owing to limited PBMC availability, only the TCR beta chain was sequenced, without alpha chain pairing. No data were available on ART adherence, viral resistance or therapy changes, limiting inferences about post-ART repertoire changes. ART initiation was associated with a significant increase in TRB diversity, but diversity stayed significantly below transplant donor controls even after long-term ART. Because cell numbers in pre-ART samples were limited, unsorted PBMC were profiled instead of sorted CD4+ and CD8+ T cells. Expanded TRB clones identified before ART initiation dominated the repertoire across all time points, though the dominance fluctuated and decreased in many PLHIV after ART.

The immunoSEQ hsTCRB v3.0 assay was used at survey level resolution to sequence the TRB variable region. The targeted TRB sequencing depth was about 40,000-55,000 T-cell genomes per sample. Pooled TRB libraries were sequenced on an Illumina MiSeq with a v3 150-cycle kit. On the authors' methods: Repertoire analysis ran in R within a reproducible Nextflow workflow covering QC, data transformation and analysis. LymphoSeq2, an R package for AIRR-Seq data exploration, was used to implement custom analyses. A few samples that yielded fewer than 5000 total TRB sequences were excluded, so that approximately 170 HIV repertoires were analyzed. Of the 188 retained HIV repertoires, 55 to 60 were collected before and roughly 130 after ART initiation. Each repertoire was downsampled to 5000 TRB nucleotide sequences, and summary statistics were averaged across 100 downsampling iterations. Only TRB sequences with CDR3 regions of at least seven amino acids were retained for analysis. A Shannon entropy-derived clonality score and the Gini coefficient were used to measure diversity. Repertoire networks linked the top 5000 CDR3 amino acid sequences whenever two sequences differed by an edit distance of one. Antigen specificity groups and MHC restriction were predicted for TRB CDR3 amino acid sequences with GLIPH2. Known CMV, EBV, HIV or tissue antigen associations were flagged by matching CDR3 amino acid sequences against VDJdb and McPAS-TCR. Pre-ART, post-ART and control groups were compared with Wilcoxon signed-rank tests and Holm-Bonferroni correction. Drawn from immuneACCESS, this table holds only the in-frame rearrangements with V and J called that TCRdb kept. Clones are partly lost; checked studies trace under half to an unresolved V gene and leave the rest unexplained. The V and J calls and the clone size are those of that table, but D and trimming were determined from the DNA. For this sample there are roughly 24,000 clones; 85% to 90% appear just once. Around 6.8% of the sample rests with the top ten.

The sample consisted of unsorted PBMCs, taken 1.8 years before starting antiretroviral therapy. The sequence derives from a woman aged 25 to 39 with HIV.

The CDR3 protein: CASSLPGGDSPLHF. Here is the DNA: TGTGCCAGCAGCTTACCCGGGGGGGATTCACCCCTCCACTTT. The chain is made from TRBV5-4 and TRBJ1-6; 5 matching bases give a weak D call of TRBD1. Trimming removed 2 bases from V and 8 bases from J, leaving 11 bases between the germline ends. Reading the germline V gene (reference sequence) gives CDR1 SGHNT and CDR2 YYREEE. CDR3 length: 14 amino acids, cysteine to phenylalanine. CDR3 DNA only is kept here, 42 bases in frame from base 1. The variable domain in full, with residues beyond the CDR3 obtained from the reference TRBV5-4 and TRBJ1-6 genes, is ETGVTQSPTHLIKTRGQQVTLRCSSQSGHNTVSWYQQALGQGPQFIFQYYREEENGRGNFPPRFSGLQFPNYSSELNVNALELDDSALYLCASSLPGGDSPLHFGNGTRLTVT.